The T cell receptor beta chain under discussion was sequenced for a study of post-analysis software for immune sequencing data. CDR3 length equals 16 residues. V was trimmed by 8 bases and J by 0 bases, leaving 19 bases between them. Germline CDR1 MRHNA, CDR2 SNTAGT. This clonotype was found many times. Its specificity is unknown. Study conclusions and caveats: In patients, 4 to 6 TRBV segments were more frequent than in controls, with TRBV5-6, TRBV5-1 and TRBV20-1 among them.

Presence of unique molecular identifiers characterized the TCR beta cDNA libraries. One entry per CDR3 protein results from TCRdb running MiXCR on the PCR reads. The sample holds over 150,000 distinct CDR3 sequences, 25% to 35% seen once. The sequenced material came from blood. This chain joins TRBV6-4 and TRBJ1-2; tentatively, D is TRBD1 (5 bases). The receptor was derived from a girl aged 10 to 17 with multiple sclerosis. In DNA form, the CDR3 reads TGTGCCAGCGGAGACAGCCACTACCCAACTAACTATGGCTACACCTTC. Encoded protein: CASGDSHYPTNYGYTF.